This T cell receptor (beta chain) was found in a study of T-cell reconstitution after alpha-beta-depleted transplantation in children. Preparation of the TCRbeta library involved a method that used unique molecular identifiers. TCRdb used MiXCR to reprocess the PCR reads, holding one entry per CDR3 protein. The sample yields approximately 230,000 distinct CDR3 sequences, over 20% seen once. In this sample, this clonotype turned up once. The sequenced sample was PBMCs, obtained before TCRalphabeta/CD19-depleted stem cell transplant. The receptor was isolated from a girl aged 2-10 years with Fanconi anemia, due to receive a stem cell transplant.

The CDR3 reads CASSYQGTGTDQPQHF. DNA for the CDR3: TGTGCCAGCAGCTACCAAGGGACAGGGACGGATCAGCCCCAGCATTTT. The chain carries TRBV27 and TRBJ1-5; TRBD1 matches 9 bases. Per germline, CDR1 MNHEY and CDR2 SMNVEV (reference sequence). V gave up 6 bases and J gave up 5 bases; unmatched junction bases: 11. The CDR3 covers 16 residues.